Listed below are T cell receptor beta chains from one sample, sequenced in a study of cytomegalovirus exposure and HLA in healthy donors. Profiled with immunoSEQ multiplex PCR; TCRdb holds only in-frame clones, not every one. Among some 180,000 clones, 73% were seen once, and the ten largest hold about 4.9%. The material sequenced was PBMCs. The receptor set was obtained from a woman younger than 35 in good health and CMV-seropositive. Both conserved end residues are part of each CDR3. D genes are given only for firm matches. The size of a clone is reported for some rows only, either as once, few or many, or as a class for expanded clones.

j_call: TRBJ2-1; clone_size: -; d_call: TRBD1; v_call: TRBV6-5; cdr3_nt: TGTGCCAGCAGGCGACAGGGAAGAAAGTTCTTC; cdr3_aa: CASRRQGRKFF
j_call: TRBJ1-1; clone_size: few; d_call: -; v_call: TRBV7-3; cdr3_nt: TGTGCCAGCAGACAAACAGCGAACACTGAAGCTTTCTTT; cdr3_aa: CASRQTANTEAFF
j_call: TRBJ2-5; clone_size: -; d_call: TRBD2; v_call: TRBV7-2; cdr3_nt: TGTGCCAGCAGCTGGCCGACCACTAGCGGGGGGCACAGAGAGACCCAGTACTTC; cdr3_aa: CASSWPTTSGGHRETQYF
j_call: TRBJ1-5; clone_size: -; d_call: -; v_call: TRBV28; cdr3_nt: TGTGCCAGCAGTAAAAGCAAGGGGAACAATCAGCCCCAGCATTTT; cdr3_aa: CASSKSKGNNQPQHF
j_call: TRBJ1-1; clone_size: few; d_call: -; v_call: TRBV29-1; cdr3_nt: TGCAGCGTTGGGATCTTCAGGGGCAACACTGAAGCTTTCTTT; cdr3_aa: CSVGIFRGNTEAFF
j_call: TRBJ2-5; clone_size: few; d_call: -; v_call: TRBV2; cdr3_nt: TGTGCCAGCAGTGTCCAGCGGAACTCCCAAGAGACCCAGTACTTC; cdr3_aa: CASSVQRNSQETQYF
j_call: TRBJ2-2; clone_size: -; d_call: -; v_call: TRBV10-3; cdr3_nt: TGTGCCATCAGTGACTCGAACAGGGTAAACACCGGGGAGCTGTTTTTT; cdr3_aa: CAISDSNRVNTGELFF
j_call: TRBJ2-5; clone_size: -; d_call: TRBD2; v_call: TRBV30; cdr3_nt: TGTGCCTGGAGTGTTCTAGCGGGGGTAGAGACCCAGTACTTC; cdr3_aa: CAWSVLAGVETQYF
j_call: TRBJ2-2; clone_size: -; d_call: TRBD2; v_call: TRBV13; cdr3_nt: TGTGCCAGCAGCGGCCTAGCGGGGTTGAACACCGGGGAGCTGTTTTTT; cdr3_aa: CASSGLAGLNTGELFF
j_call: TRBJ2-5; clone_size: -; d_call: TRBD1; v_call: TRBV30; cdr3_nt: TGTGCTACTACCAACAGGGGGCTACAAGAGACCCAGTACTTC; cdr3_aa: CATTNRGLQETQYF
j_call: TRBJ2-2; clone_size: few; d_call: TRBD1; v_call: TRBV4-3; cdr3_nt: TGCGCCAGCAGCCGAGTAGACAGGGTTCCGAACACCGGGGAGCTGTTTTTT; cdr3_aa: CASSRVDRVPNTGELFF
j_call: TRBJ2-1; clone_size: few; d_call: TRBD2; v_call: TRBV4-3; cdr3_nt: TGCGCCAGCAGCCAAGATCCTAGCGGGGGCCCCTACAATGAGCAGTTCTTC; cdr3_aa: CASSQDPSGGPYNEQFF
j_call: TRBJ1-2; clone_size: -; d_call: -; v_call: TRBV12-5; cdr3_nt: TGTGCTAGTGGTCTTCAGGGGAGCTACACCTTC; cdr3_aa: CASGLQGSYTF
j_call: TRBJ1-2; clone_size: -; d_call: -; v_call: TRBV28; cdr3_nt: TGTGCCAGCAGAGACTCGAAAGAGGGAATTATCGGTGGCTACACCTTC; cdr3_aa: CASRDSKEGIIGGYTF
j_call: TRBJ2-5; clone_size: -; d_call: -; v_call: TRBV7-2; cdr3_nt: TGTGCCAGCAGACCGCAACAGGGCGAGGTGTACTTC; cdr3_aa: CASRPQQGEVYF
j_call: TRBJ2-7; clone_size: -; d_call: -; v_call: TRBV7-5; cdr3_nt: TGTGCCAGAAGCATGACCGGGACGGCCATCCCCTGGGAGGGTTACGAGCAGTACTTC; cdr3_aa: CARSMTGTAIPWEGYEQYF
j_call: TRBJ2-2; clone_size: few; d_call: -; v_call: TRBV5-1; cdr3_nt: TGCGCCAGCAGCTTTGGGCAGAGCACCGGGGAGCTGTTTTTT; cdr3_aa: CASSFGQSTGELFF
j_call: TRBJ2-1; clone_size: -; d_call: -; v_call: TRBV7-3; cdr3_nt: TGTGCCAGCAGCCTCCTTGCGGGGAGCTACAATGAGCAGTTCTTC; cdr3_aa: CASSLLAGSYNEQFF
j_call: TRBJ2-7; clone_size: -; d_call: -; v_call: TRBV6-6; cdr3_nt: TGTGCCAGCACCTCAGGGAGGTGGGAGCAGTACTTC; cdr3_aa: CASTSGRWEQYF
j_call: TRBJ1-6; clone_size: -; d_call: -; v_call: TRBV5-8; cdr3_nt: TGTGCCAGCAGCGGGCCCCCAGGGGCTACTAATTCACCCCTCCACTTT; cdr3_aa: CASSGPPGATNSPLHF
j_call: TRBJ2-5; clone_size: once; d_call: TRBD1; v_call: TRBV19; cdr3_nt: TGTGCCAGTAGGCGGACAGGGGGAGGAGAGACCCAGTACTTC; cdr3_aa: CASRRTGGGETQYF
j_call: TRBJ1-3; clone_size: -; d_call: TRBD1; v_call: TRBV6-6; cdr3_nt: TGTGCCAGCAGTGGCGACAGGGGAGGAAGAAACACCATATATTTT; cdr3_aa: CASSGDRGGRNTIYF
j_call: TRBJ1-6; clone_size: -; d_call: TRBD1; v_call: TRBV2; cdr3_nt: TGTGCCAGCAGAGGGGACAGCTCCTATAATTCACCCCTCCACTTT; cdr3_aa: CASRGDSSYNSPLHF
j_call: TRBJ1-1; clone_size: -; d_call: TRBD1; v_call: TRBV5-1; cdr3_nt: TGCGCCAGCAGCTTGGAGGGACAGGGGGCTTTCACTGAAGCTTTCTTT; cdr3_aa: CASSLEGQGAFTEAFF
j_call: TRBJ1-2; clone_size: -; d_call: TRBD1; v_call: TRBV27; cdr3_nt: TGTGCCAGCAGTTCACAGACAGGGGACTATGGCTACACCTTC; cdr3_aa: CASSSQTGDYGYTF
j_call: TRBJ2-5; clone_size: -; d_call: -; v_call: TRBV6-5; cdr3_nt: TGTGCCAGCAGCCCAAACAGGGAGACCCAGTACTTC; cdr3_aa: CASSPNRETQYF
j_call: TRBJ1-1; clone_size: few; d_call: TRBD1; v_call: TRBV15; cdr3_nt: TGTGCCACCAGCATTGGGACAGGGGGCGCGGGCACTGAAGCTTTCTTT; cdr3_aa: CATSIGTGGAGTEAFF